This record looks at one TCR beta chain sequence and its context. What it binds is unknown. This entry is derived from a study of cytomegalovirus exposure and HLA in healthy donors. Study-level findings and limits: Common viral pathogens were later found to be apparently linked to several of the most significant clusters. In an earlier analysis, about 87% or about 30%: the productive usage of most TCR beta V segments.

The CDR3 runs to 18 residues. Trimming removed 4 bases from V and 0 bases from J; junction bases left unmatched: 13. Germline CDR1 reads SGHTA; CDR2 reads FQGNSA. 60 Vbeta and 13 Jbeta primers were used in PCR. Here immunoSEQ multiplex PCR was the method, and the copy in TCRdb shows in-frame clones only, minus some. The sample table sets out roughly 190,000 clones. The chain carries TRBV7-2 and TRBJ2-7, with 9 bases lining up with TRBD1. The sample taken for sequencing was PBMCs. This receptor was taken from a woman younger than 35 in good health and CMV-seropositive. The CDR3 DNA is TGTGCCAGCAGCTCACGTCCCGGGACAGGGACCTACTCCTACGAGCAGTACTTC. Protein sequence: CASSSRPGTGTYSYEQYF.